The 9 T cell receptor beta chains below come from one sample, sequenced in a study of OX40 agonist ivuxolimab in advanced cancers. Libraries were prepared by immunoSEQ multiplex PCR; TCRdb keeps only in-frame clonotypes and omits some of them. The data show some 70,000 clones, 86% seen once. Specimen: CD4+ or CD8+ T cells sorted from blood, collected in a trial of the OX40 agonist ivuxolimab. The source is an adult with an advanced solid tumor such as melanoma, head and neck, liver or kidney cancer.

The table lists this clone with a few counts. V is TRBV7-2 and J is TRBJ2-2; tentatively, D is TRBD1 (6 bases). CDR1 and CDR2 (germline): SGHTA, FQGNSA. There are 15 residues in the CDR3. Trimming removed 3 bases at V and 7 bases at J, with 15 bases between. The CDR3 DNA sequence: TGTGCCAGCAGCTTTAACAGGGAGAGTGGCGGGGAGCTGTTTTTT. It encodes CASSFNRESGGELFF.

This chain uses TRBV7-2 with TRBJ1-5, with 10 bases identical to TRBD1. The CDR3 is 17 amino acids. V lost 5 bases to trimming and J lost 1 base; unmatched junction nucleotides: 8. CDR1 SGHTA and CDR2 FQGNSA come from the germline V gene. The CDR3 nucleotides are TGTGCCAGCAGCCCCGGGACAGGGGATGTCAGCAATCAGCCCCAGCATTTT. This encodes CASSPGTGDVSNQPQHF.

The chain joins TRBV2 to TRBJ1-5, with TRBD1 as a possible D gene (6 bases). V was pared by 8 bases and J by 1 base, with 15 bases between. Germline CDR1 and CDR2: SNHLY and FYNNEI. The CDR3 is 15 amino acids. CDR3 region: CASATRGASNQPQHF. CDR3 coding DNA: TGTGCCAGCGCTACCCGGGGGGCGAGCAATCAGCCCCAGCATTTT.

The chain uses TRBV10-3 and TRBJ2-5, with 8 bases lining up with TRBD1. This CDR3 comprises 14 residues. After removal of 7 bases from V and 2 bases from J, the junction contained 6 bases not matched to a gene. Germline loops: CDR1 ENHRY, CDR2 SYGVKD. CDR3 protein: CAITPGQGQETQYF. The CDR3 DNA is TGTGCCATCACCCCTGGACAGGGACAAGAGACCCAGTACTTC.

The chain joins TRBV28 to TRBJ2-5; TRBD2 matches at 9 bases. The CDR3 is 15 amino acids. V trimming: 5 bases; J trimming: 5 bases; junction bases outside the gene matches: 9. The V gene's germline CDR1 is MDHEN and CDR2 SYDVKM. Here the CDR3 reads CASSAGTSSGETQYF. CDR3 nucleotide sequence: TGTGCCAGCAGTGCCGGGACTAGCAGCGGGGAGACCCAGTACTTC.

The V and J genes are TRBV29-1 and TRBJ2-5; D may be TRBD1 (6 bases). CDR3 length: 13 residues. The germline CDR1 and CDR2 sequences are SQVTM and ANQGSEA. Trimming took 5 bases from V and 4 from J, leaving 14 bases between them. CDR3 sequence: CSVQQGYRETQYF. The CDR3 DNA reads as TGCAGCGTTCAACAGGGATACCGAGAGACCCAGTACTTC.

The rearrangement joins TRBV7-2 to TRBJ2-5; TRBD2 is a possible D gene (5 bases). Germline V gives CDR1 SGHTA, CDR2 FQGNSA. The CDR3 sequence is 14 residues long. Trimming pared 1 base from V and 2 bases from J, leaving 8 bases between. For the CDR3, the DNA is TGTGCCAGCAGCTTAGGAGGGATTCAAGAGACCCAGTACTTC. As protein: CASSLGGIQETQYF. The full variable domain, completed using reference TRBV7-2 and TRBJ2-5, is GAGVSQSPSNKVTEKGKDVELRCDPISGHTALYWYRQSLGQGLEFLIYFQGNSAPDKSGLPSDRFSAERTGGSVSTLTIQRTQQEDSAVYLCASSLGGIQETQYFGPGTRLLVL.

The J gene is TRBJ2-7, the V gene TRBV28; D is possibly TRBD1 (6 bases). The germline V gene has CDR1 MDHEN and CDR2 SYDVKM. The CDR3 is made up of 13 amino acids. The germline V and J ends were trimmed by 1 base and 4 bases, with 8 bases remaining between them. CDR3: CASSLLGTYEQYF. Here the CDR3 DNA reads TGTGCCAGCAGTTTATTAGGGACATACGAGCAGTACTTC.

The chain couples TRBV5-1 to TRBJ2-5, with D tentatively TRBD2 (6 bases). Trimming removed 0 bases at V and 2 bases at J, with 17 bases between. This CDR3 has 17 amino acids. CDR1 is SGHRS and CDR2 is YFSETQ in the germline V gene. CDR3 in amino acids: CASSLVIRGKGQETQYF. The CDR3 coding sequence is TGCGCCAGCAGCTTGGTTATACGGGGGAAGGGACAAGAGACCCAGTACTTC.